This paragraph covers one T cell receptor beta chain sequence. Its antigen remains unidentified. This specimen comes from a study of T cell responses to AZD1222 COVID-19 vaccine. Regarding the study as a whole: Donors were chiefly white British, with a greater number of females, and clonal diversity was perhaps underestimated.

The trim removed 7 bases at V and 11 bases at J, leaving 12 bases unmatched. Germline lookup yields CDR1 MDHEN and CDR2 SYDVKM. There are 13 residues in the CDR3. Assay: immunoSEQ multiplex PCR; the TCRdb copy retains only in-frame clones and omits some. The table includes 100,000 to 150,000 clones, over 85% detected once. The material sequenced was peripheral blood, taken on day 0 of AZD1222 vaccination. The rearrangement joins TRBV28 to TRBJ1-2; 8 nucleotides match TRBD1. The clonotype originates from an adult in good health. CDR3 nucleotides: TGTGCCAGCACTCCGGAAGCGACAGGGGAGTACACCTTC. It translates to CASTPEATGEYTF.